This TCR beta chain was observed in a study of blood T cell repertoires in COVID-19 (dated by TCRdb to about 2020). Notes on the research overall: Samples from collaborators originated in the United States, Italy and Spain and spanned both the acute and convalescent phases of COVID-19. A de-identified subject ID, COVID-19 status, age in years and sex were almost always included in the sample metadata. Where available, HLA class I and class II types were taken from metadata supplied by the sample provider and were not determined by assay-based typing. Samples were obtained from the ongoing ImmuneRACE study (first 160 participants) and from roughly 1,300 subjects provided by 6 global collaborators. The material from the prospective study consisted of cDNA or gDNA derived from T cells, B-cell-depleted T cells, or PBMCs. The repertoires were released in a freely available public database meant as a resource for research on the immune response to SARS-CoV-2. Subjects who had been exposed to COVID-19, were actively infected with it, or had recovered from it provided the deeply sampled blood TCRbeta repertoires that made up the dataset.

Broader findings and caveats from the paper: The amount of clinical and demographic metadata varied by source and participant and was provided uncurated.

The collaborating institutions used their own protocols to collect whole blood in K2EDTA tubes. For TCRbeta analysis, collaborators shipped samples as frozen whole blood, isolated PBMCs, or DNA extracted from either of those sample types. Notes on this clone: What this receptor recognizes is not known. The record has no base qualities; no much larger clone is one base away.

TCRbeta CDR3 regions were amplified from genomic DNA by means of the immunoSEQ Assay, a bias-controlled multiplex PCR. For the original study's pipeline: The number of nucleated cells in each sample was estimated by amplification of reference gene primers within the assay. To quantify the absolute abundance of each unique TCRbeta CDR3 rearrangement, sequence reads were collapsed and filtered. For each sample, productive Simpson clonality was calculated by taking the square root of Simpson's diversity index across productive rearrangements. Not all clones reach the TCRdb copy of this immuneACCESS table, which keeps in-frame sequences only. Checked studies attribute under half of the gap to unresolved V genes and leave the rest unexplained. The V and J calls and clone size are taken from that table; D and trimming were inferred from the DNA. This sample is represented by about 140,000 clones; approximately 90% of them were singletons. The ten top clones hold approximately 10% of the sample.

The receptor was isolated from a woman of 80 years or more with acute or convalescent COVID-19. Input material: peripheral blood.

For the CDR3, the sequence is CASSETGKGEKLFF. The bases are TGCGCCAGCAGCGAAACAGGGAAAGGGGAAAAACTGTTTTTT. The sequence joins TRBV5-1 to TRBJ1-4; D gene: possibly TRBD1, on 6 matching bases. The CDR3 covers 14 residues, taking in both the cysteine and the phenylalanine. This entry keeps only the CDR3 DNA: 42 bases, framed from base 1. CDR1 SGHRS and CDR2 YFSETQ are derived from the germline V gene. The junction carries 15 bases between V and J, which are trimmed by 4 bases and 8 bases respectively.